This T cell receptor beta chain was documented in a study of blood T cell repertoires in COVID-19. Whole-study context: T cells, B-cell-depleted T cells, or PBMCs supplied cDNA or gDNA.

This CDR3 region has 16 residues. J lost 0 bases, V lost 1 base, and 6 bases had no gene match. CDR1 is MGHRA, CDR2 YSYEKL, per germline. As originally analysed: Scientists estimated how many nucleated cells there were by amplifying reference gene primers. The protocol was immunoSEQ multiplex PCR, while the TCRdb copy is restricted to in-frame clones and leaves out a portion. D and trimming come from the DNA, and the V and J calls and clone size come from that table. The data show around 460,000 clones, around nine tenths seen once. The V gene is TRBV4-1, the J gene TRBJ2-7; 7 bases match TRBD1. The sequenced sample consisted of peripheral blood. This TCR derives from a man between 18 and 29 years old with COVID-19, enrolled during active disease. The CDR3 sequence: CASSQGDRGGSYEQYF. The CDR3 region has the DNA TGCGCCAGCAGCCAAGGGGACAGAGGCGGCTCCTACGAGCAGTACTTC.